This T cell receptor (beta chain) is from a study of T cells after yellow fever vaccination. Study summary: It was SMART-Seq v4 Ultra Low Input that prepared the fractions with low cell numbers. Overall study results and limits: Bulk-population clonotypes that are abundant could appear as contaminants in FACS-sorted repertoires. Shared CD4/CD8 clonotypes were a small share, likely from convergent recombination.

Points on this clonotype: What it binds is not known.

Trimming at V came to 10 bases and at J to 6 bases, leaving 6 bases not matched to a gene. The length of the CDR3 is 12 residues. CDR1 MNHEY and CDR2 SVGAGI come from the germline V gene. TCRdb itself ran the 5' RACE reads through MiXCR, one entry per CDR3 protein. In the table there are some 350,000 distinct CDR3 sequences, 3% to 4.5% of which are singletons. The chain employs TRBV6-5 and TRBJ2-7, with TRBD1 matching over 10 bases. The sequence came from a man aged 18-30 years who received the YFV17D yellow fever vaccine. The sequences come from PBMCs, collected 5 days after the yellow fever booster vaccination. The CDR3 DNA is TGTGCCAACGGGACAGGGGCTTTCGAGCAGTACTTC. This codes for CANGTGAFEQYF.